This TCR beta chain was observed in a study of long-term antiretroviral therapy in people with HIV. Study background: The 2015 immediate-ART recommendation was preceded by the earliest samples by about a decade. General study points: HIV repertoires had narrower CDR3 length ranges than controls.

Post-ART PBMC samples numbered at least two per donor, and pre-ART ones at least one. Treatment for every participant with HIV took place in the United States. This CDR3 is built from 13 residues. V was trimmed by 5 bases and J by 11 bases, leaving 18 bases between them. From germline, CDR1 is LNHDA and CDR2 SQIVND (reference sequence). As concerns this clone: No antigen is known for it.

Version v3.0 of the immunoSEQ assay was performed at survey level. Sequencing used immunoSEQ multiplex PCR; TCRdb keeps in-frame clones, though not all of them. The data contain 20,000 to 30,000 clones, roughly 87% of them singletons. The rearrangement links TRBV19 to TRBJ1-1; the D is unclear. The sequence was obtained from a man aged 50 to 59 with HIV. The sample was unsorted PBMCs, taken 1.8 years before starting antiretroviral therapy. The CDR3: CASSLNYGLQAFF. The CDR3 DNA reads TGTGCCAGTAGTCTTAACTACGGCCTCCAGGCTTTCTTT.